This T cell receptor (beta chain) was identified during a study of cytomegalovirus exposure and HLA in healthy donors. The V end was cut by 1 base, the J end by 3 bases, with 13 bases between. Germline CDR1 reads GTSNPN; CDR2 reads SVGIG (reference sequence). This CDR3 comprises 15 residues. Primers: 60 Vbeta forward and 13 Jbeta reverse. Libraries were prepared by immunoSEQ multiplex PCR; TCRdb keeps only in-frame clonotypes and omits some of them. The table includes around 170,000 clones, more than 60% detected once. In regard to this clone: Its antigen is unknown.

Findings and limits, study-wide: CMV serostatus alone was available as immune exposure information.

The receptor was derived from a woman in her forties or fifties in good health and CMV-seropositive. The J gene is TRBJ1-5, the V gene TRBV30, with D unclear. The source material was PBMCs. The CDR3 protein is CAWSGSREFNQPQHF. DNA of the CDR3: TGTGCCTGGAGTGGATCCCGGGAGTTCAATCAGCCCCAGCATTTT.